The T cell receptor (beta chain) described here comes from a study of T-cell memory formation after mild COVID-19. Overall study context: TCR clusters showed largely donor specificity. Overall study findings and caveats: Clones that contracted from day 15 to 85 had balanced CD4/CD8; later expanders were CD4+ biased.

Trimming cost V 1 base and J 4 bases; bases outside gene matches: 7. The CDR3 has 15 residues. Germline loops: CDR1 SGHDT, CDR2 YYEEEE. This clonotype has just a few counts. Its antigen is unknown. TCRdb reprocessed the 5' RACE reads via MiXCR and lists one record per CDR3 protein. The repertoire holds 300,000 to 350,000 distinct CDR3 sequences, with approximately 20% as singletons. The TCR was taken from a man younger than 30 who had mild COVID-19 (a few samples of this study predate the infection). Cell type and time point are not known. The sample consisted of PBMCs or a T cell subset sorted from them (not recorded which). The rearrangement joins TRBV5-6 to TRBJ2-5, with TRBD1 matching 7 bases. The CDR3 DNA is TGTGCCAGCAGCTTGTTTCTAACAGGGGTAGAGACCCAGTACTTC. Residues: CASSLFLTGVETQYF.